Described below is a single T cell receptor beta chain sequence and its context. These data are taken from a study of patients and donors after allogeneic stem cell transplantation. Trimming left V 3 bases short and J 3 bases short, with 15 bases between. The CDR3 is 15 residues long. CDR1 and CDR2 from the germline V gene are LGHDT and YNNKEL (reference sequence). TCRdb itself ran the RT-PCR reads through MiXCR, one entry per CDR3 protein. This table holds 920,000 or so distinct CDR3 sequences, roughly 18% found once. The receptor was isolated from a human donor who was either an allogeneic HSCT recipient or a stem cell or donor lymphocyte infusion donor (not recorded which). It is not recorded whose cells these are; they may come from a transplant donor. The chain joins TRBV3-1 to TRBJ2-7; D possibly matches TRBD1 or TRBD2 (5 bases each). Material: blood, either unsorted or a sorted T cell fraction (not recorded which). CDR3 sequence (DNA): TGTGCCAGCAGCCAGAGGGGAAGATTGTTCTACGAGCAGTACTTC. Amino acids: CASSQRGRLFYEQYF.